One and the same sample provided the 15 T cell receptor beta chains below, sequenced in a study of Graves' ophthalmopathy and Graves' hyperthyroidism. RNA transcripts provided the template for amplifying TCR beta CDR3 regions. Following a first-round RT-PCR that used HTBI primers, a second-round multiplex PCR was carried out. TCRdb reprocessed the multiplex PCR reads via MiXCR and lists one record per CDR3 protein. The table has 350,000 or so distinct CDR3 sequences, around a sixth seen once. Sequencing input: peripheral blood. The source is an adult man with Graves' ophthalmopathy.

The chain couples TRBV19 to TRBJ1-1; D possibly corresponds to TRBD1 (6 bases). This CDR3 is 15 amino acids long. V lost 9 bases to trimming and J lost 1 base, with 18 bases between them. Germline V gene lookup returns CDR1 LNHDA and CDR2 SQIVND (reference sequence). The CDR3 DNA follows: TGTGCCAGCAGTTGGGGAGAAGGGGGGAACACTGAAGCTTTCTTT. Protein product: CASSWGEGGNTEAFF. Full variable domain (rest looked up from reference TRBV19 and TRBJ1-1): DGGITQSPKYLFRKEGQNVTLSCEQNLNHDAMYWYRQDPGQGLRLIYYSQIVNDFQKGDIAEGYSVSREKKESFPLTVTSAQKNPTAFYLCASSWGEGGNTEAFFGQGTRLTVV.

This clonotype was found a few times. One end of the junction fails to match germline, which may point to a read error. The chain has TRBV7-2 and TRBJ2-7; the D is unclear. Germline V gives CDR1 SGHTA, CDR2 FQGNSA. CDR3 length: 15 amino acids. CDR3 sequence: CASSLGIRNYYEQCF. CDR3 nucleotide sequence: TGTGCCAGCAGCTTAGGGATCAGAAACTACTACGAGCAGTGCTTC. The entire variable domain, with the rest obtained from reference TRBV7-2 and TRBJ2-7, is as follows: GAGVSQSPSNKVTEKGKDVELRCDPISGHTALYWYRQSLGQGLEFLIYFQGNSAPDKSGLPSDRFSAERTGGSVSTLTIQRTQQEDSAVYLCASSLGIRNYYEQCFGPGTRLTVT.

The rearrangement joins TRBV6-5 to TRBJ1-2, with D perhaps matching TRBD1 (6 bases). Per the germline V gene, CDR1 is MNHEY and CDR2 is SVGAGI. Trimming took 0 bases from V and 6 from J, leaving 11 bases between them. The CDR3 runs 14 residues. The CDR3, as DNA: TGTGCCAGCAGTTACTCTGGGGGCGCGGATGGCTACACCTTC. Translation: CASSYSGGADGYTF.

This clonotype was detected ten times or more. J is TRBJ2-5 and V is TRBV3-1; D is uncertain. The CDR3 loop spans 15 amino acids. V gave up 1 base and J gave up 5 bases, with 14 bases separating them. Germline loops: CDR1 LGHDT, CDR2 YNNKEL (reference sequence). The CDR3 spells CASSQGASVAETQYF. The CDR3 bases are TGTGCCAGCAGCCAAGGAGCGTCGGTGGCGGAGACCCAGTACTTC.

This clonotype was picked up one time. CDR3 protein: CASTRTGKDGYTF. CDR3 coding DNA: TGTGCCAGCACCCGGACAGGGAAGGATGGCTACACCTTC. V is TRBV12-3 or TRBV12-4 and J is TRBJ1-2, with 8 bases lining up with TRBD1. V gave up 7 bases and J gave up 6 bases; unmatched junction bases: 7. The CDR3 spans 13 residues.

This chain links TRBV12-3 or TRBV12-4 with TRBJ1-2, with TRBD1 matching over 7 bases. The CDR3 sequence is 12 residues long. The V gene end was trimmed by 7 bases and the J gene end by 7 bases; junction bases not matched to a gene: 6. DNA for the CDR3: TGTGCCAGCACCTGGCAGGGGGGTGGCTACACCTTC. It encodes CASTWQGGGYTF.

This clonotype was observed at least ten times. This rearrangement joins TRBV6-1 to TRBJ2-3, with D unresolved. V dropped 6 bases and J dropped 2 bases, with 6 bases sitting between them. The length of the CDR3 is 12 residues. Germline CDR1 is MNHNS and CDR2 is SASEGT. CDR3 loop: CASRAVTDTQYF. The CDR3 DNA reads as TGTGCCAGCAGGGCAGTCACAGATACGCAGTATTTT.

This clonotype was detected many times. This chain links TRBV6-5 with TRBJ2-5, with TRBD1 identical over 7 bases. CDR3 length equals 15 residues. Germline assignment: CDR1 MNHEY and CDR2 SVGAGI. The V and J ends lost 2 bases and 2 bases, in that order; junction bases with no gene match: 5. The CDR3, as DNA: TGTGCCAGCAGTTACGAAGACAGGGCTCAAGAGACCCAGTACTTC. Its translation is CASSYEDRAQETQYF.

This clonotype was counted many times. The chain is built from TRBV19 and TRBJ1-1; D perhaps matches TRBD1 (5 bases). Germline CDR1 is LNHDA and CDR2 is SQIVND (reference sequence). Trimming shortened V by 3 bases and J by 1 base, and 12 bases separated the two germline ends. The CDR3 has 15 amino acids. Here the CDR3 DNA reads TGTGCCAGTAGTATTTGGGGACTGACGAACACTGAAGCTTTCTTT. Amino acid sequence: CASSIWGLTNTEAFF. The variable domain in full, completed from reference TRBV19 and TRBJ1-1, reads DGGITQSPKYLFRKEGQNVTLSCEQNLNHDAMYWYRQDPGQGLRLIYYSQIVNDFQKGDIAEGYSVSREKKESFPLTVTSAQKNPTAFYLCASSIWGLTNTEAFFGQGTRLTVV.

This clonotype was counted at least ten times. This sequence joins TRBV30 and TRBJ1-1; D remains unclear. This CDR3 contains 13 residues. The ends were cut back, 2 bases at V and 7 bases at J, with 14 bases in the middle. From germline, CDR1 is GTSNPN and CDR2 SVGIG (reference sequence). The CDR3 is CAWSTPTLDEAFF. Here the CDR3 DNA reads TGTGCCTGGAGTACCCCCACGTTGGATGAAGCTTTCTTT.

This clonotype was picked up many times. The chain is built from TRBV27 and TRBJ2-5; no definite D call. The CDR3 loop spans 14 amino acids. Germline V gene sequence: CDR1 MNHEY, CDR2 SMNVEV (reference sequence). Trimming left V 5 bases short and J 0 bases short, with 10 bases between. This CDR3 reads CASSPLGDQETQYF. As DNA, the CDR3 is TGTGCCAGCAGTCCGCTCGGAGACCAAGAGACCCAGTACTTC.

This clonotype was observed many times. The V and J genes are TRBV29-1 and TRBJ1-2, with unresolved D. The length of the CDR3 is 12 residues. Germline-derived CDR1 and CDR2 are SQVTM and ANQGSEA. With 4 bases removed from V and 5 bases from J, the gap between germline ends came to 11 bases. The CDR3 region is CSVGASGYGYTF. The CDR3 DNA reads TGCAGCGTTGGCGCGTCAGGATATGGCTACACCTTC. Drawing the rest from reference TRBV29-1 and TRBJ1-2, the complete variable domain is SAVISQKPSRDICQRGTSLTIQCQVDSQVTMMFWYRQQPGQSLTLIATANQGSEATYESGFVIDKFPISRPNLTFSTLTVSNMSPEDSSIYLCSVGASGYGYTFGSGTRLTVV.

This clonotype was detected many times. J is TRBJ1-5 and V is TRBV27; no clear D gene. The V and J ends lost 0 bases and 0 bases respectively, with 6 bases between them. CDR1 MNHEY and CDR2 SMNVEV come from the germline V gene (reference sequence). The CDR3 length is 15 residues. The CDR3 sequence: CASSLSLVSNQPQHF. In DNA, the CDR3 is TGTGCCAGCAGTTTATCTCTAGTTAGCAATCAGCCCCAGCATTTT.

This clonotype came up many times. This chain links TRBV11-2 with TRBJ2-5; perhaps D is TRBD1 or TRBD2 (5 bases each). CDR1 is SGHAT and CDR2 is FQNNGV in the germline V gene. The V end lost 2 bases, the J end lost 5 bases, and 18 bases lay between the germline ends. The length of the CDR3 is 16 residues. In DNA form, the CDR3 reads TGTGCCAGCAGCTTACGGTCCGGGGCACCGGGTGAGACCCAGTACTTC. It yields the protein CASSLRSGAPGETQYF. Filled out from reference TRBV11-2 and TRBJ2-5, the complete variable domain reads EAGVAQSPRYKIIEKRQSVAFWCNPISGHATLYWYQQILGQGPKLLIQFQNNGVVDDSQLPKDRFSAERLKGVDSTLKIQPAKLEDSAVYLCASSLRSGAPGETQYFGPGTRLLVL.

The chain recombines TRBV30 with TRBJ2-7; D may be TRBD1 or TRBD2 (5 bases each). CDR3 size: 15 residues. V was cut by 0 bases and J by 2 bases, with 14 bases left in between. In germline, CDR1 is GTSNPN, CDR2 SVGIG (reference sequence). CDR3 region: CAWSVLAGRAYEQYF. The CDR3 bases are TGTGCCTGGAGTGTACTCGCAGGGAGAGCCTACGAGCAGTACTTC.